This TCR beta chain was sequenced during a study of technical replicates of blood from several donors. Per the germline V gene, CDR1 is SGHAT and CDR2 is FQDESV (reference sequence). The length of the CDR3 is 15 residues. With 5 bases removed from V and 3 bases from J, the gap between germline ends came to 11 bases. Profiled with immunoSEQ multiplex PCR; TCRdb holds only in-frame clones, not every one. The table has roughly 76,000 clones, roughly 85% seen once. The sequenced sample consisted of PBMCs. The sequence derives from a human donor in good health. Some clones in this sample may be carry-over from other donors' samples. The chain has TRBV11-1 and TRBJ1-6; D is unclear. CDR3 bases: TGTGCCAGCAGCATGTACAGATACTATAATTCACCCCTCCACTTT. As protein: CASSMYRYYNSPLHF.